This T cell receptor (beta chain) was profiled in a study of read filtering for tumor transcriptome and immune sequencing. Overall study results and limits: Dropping single-read clonotypes raised IR-seq and RNA-seq shared-clonotype correlation.

Sampling of bone marrow took place during active disease in every patient. V lost 6 bases to trimming and J lost 8 bases, with 10 bases between them. The CDR3 consists of 11 residues. The table lists this clonotype with many counts. The antigen is unknown. This library used approximately 0.4 ug RNA and molecular barcoded adaptors spanning alpha/delta and beta/gamma chains. MiXCR, run by TCRdb on the reads, gives a single entry per CDR3 protein. The sample carries fewer than 50,000 distinct CDR3 sequences, roughly 15% recorded once. The specimen sequenced was a population of CD138-negative cells sorted from bone marrow. The chain combines TRBV12-3 or TRBV12-4 with TRBJ1-2; D gene unclear. This clonotype originated in a donor at least 40 years old with multiple myeloma. The CDR3 loop is CASSLSRGYTF. CDR3 nucleotides: TGTGCCAGCAGCTTAAGTCGAGGCTACACCTTC.